The 20 T cell receptor beta chains in this list originate from one sample, sequenced in a study of blood T cell repertoires in COVID-19. Sequencing was performed with immunoSEQ multiplex PCR; in TCRdb, only in-frame clones are kept and a portion is missing. Among over 50,000 clones listed, more than 75% were seen once. Sequenced material: peripheral blood. Source of these receptors: a man aged 50-59 years with active COVID-19.

This clone was seen only a few times. This chain connects TRBV7-2 to TRBJ1-1, with 7 nucleotides matching TRBD1. There are 13 residues in the CDR3. Germline V gene sequence: CDR1 SGHTA, CDR2 FQGNSA. V shed 5 bases, J shed 3 bases, and the junction held 3 bases outside the gene matches. DNA for the CDR3: TGTGCCAGCAGCCGGGGACAGCACACTGAAGCTTTCTTT. Its protein product is CASSRGQHTEAFF.

The chain combines TRBV4-1 with TRBJ2-2; D is possibly TRBD1 (5 bases). Germline V CDR1 and CDR2: MGHRA, YSYEKL. Trimming took off 2 bases at V and 3 bases at J, with 16 bases between the two ends. The CDR3 is 17 amino acids. CDR3 loop: CASSQPPGRVDTGELFF. CDR3 DNA sequence: TGCGCCAGCAGCCAACCACCGGGCAGGGTGGACACCGGGGAGCTGTTTTTT.

V is TRBV4-2 and J is TRBJ2-5, with 11 bases matching TRBD2. Germline values: CDR1 LGHNA, CDR2 YNFKEQ. V was clipped by 4 bases and J by 4 bases; unmatched bases: 8. The CDR3 sequence is 16 residues long. DNA of the CDR3: TGTGCCAGCAGCCCCCTACTAGCGGGAGAGGGAGAGACCCAGTACTTC. It is translated as CASSPLLAGEGETQYF.

The chain recombines TRBV2 with TRBJ2-1, with TRBD2 matching 12 bases. Germline V gives CDR1 SNHLY, CDR2 FYNNEI. The CDR3 runs to 12 residues. V lost 5 bases, J lost 15 bases, and 5 bases stayed unmatched. The CDR3 nucleotides read TGTGCCAGCAGTCAACAACTAGCGGGAGGGTTCTTC. Translated: CASSQQLAGGFF.

The chain combines TRBV18 with TRBJ2-2, with 10 bases fitting TRBD1. V was pared by 1 base and J by 2 bases, with 4 bases of the junction left unmatched. The CDR3 is 17 amino acids. Germline V gene lookup returns CDR1 KGHSH and CDR2 LQKENI. In DNA form, the CDR3 reads TGTGCCAGCTCACCACTGGACAGGGGGAAAAACACCGGGGAGCTGTTTTTT. Encoded protein: CASSPLDRGKNTGELFF.

V is TRBV5-4 and J is TRBJ1-2, with 9 bases that match TRBD1. The ends lost 3 bases at V and 4 bases at J; junction bases unmatched: 7. The CDR3 contains 15 residues. Germline assignment: CDR1 SGHNT and CDR2 YYREEE (reference sequence). In nucleotides, the CDR3 is TGTGCCAGCAGCTCCTCCGACAGGGGGGCCTATGGCTACACCTTC. Encoded protein: CASSSSDRGAYGYTF. Variable domain in full (rest from reference TRBV5-4 and TRBJ1-2): ETGVTQSPTHLIKTRGQQVTLRCSSQSGHNTVSWYQQALGQGPQFIFQYYREEENGRGNFPPRFSGLQFPNYSSELNVNALELDDSALYLCASSSSDRGAYGYTFGSGTRLTVV.

The genes are TRBV5-1 and TRBJ1-1; 10 bases match TRBD1. Looked up from germline, CDR1 is SGHRS and CDR2 is YFSETQ. The CDR3 has 17 residues. V gave up 3 bases and J gave up 1 base; unmatched junction bases: 9. The CDR3 here is CASSYGGQGKTNTEAFF. As DNA, the CDR3 is TGCGCCAGCAGCTACGGGGGACAGGGGAAAACGAACACTGAAGCTTTCTTT.

The chain is built from TRBV24-1 and TRBJ2-6; no reliable D call. This CDR3 has 16 residues. Per germline, CDR1 KGHDR and CDR2 SFDVKD. With 4 bases removed from V and 0 bases from J, the gap between germline ends came to 9 bases. The CDR3 DNA reads TGTGCCACCAGTGACCCTGACAACTCTGGGGCCAACGTCCTGACTTTC. Encoded protein: CATSDPDNSGANVLTF.

This sequence joins TRBV19 and TRBJ2-5, with a tentative D call TRBD2 (6 bases). The CDR3 has 13 residues. The V gene lost 8 bases and the J gene lost 5 bases, with 15 bases spanning the gap. Germline V gene data show CDR1 as LNHDA and CDR2 as SQIVND (reference sequence). The CDR3 spells CASSQTRIETQYF. The DNA of the CDR3 is TGTGCCAGTTCCCAGACTAGGATCGAGACCCAGTACTTC.

This rearrangement joins TRBV2 to TRBJ2-5; 8 bases align to TRBD1. The junction had 7 bases not matched to a gene; V was cut back by 5 bases and J by 8 bases. There are 13 residues in the CDR3. Germline assignment: CDR1 SNHLY and CDR2 FYNNEI. CDR3 sequence (DNA): TGTGCCAGCAGTACGGACAGGGCAGGAACCCAGTACTTC. Translating it yields CASSTDRAGTQYF.

Notes on this clone: Compared with germline, one end of the junction differs, possibly owing to a read error. The V gene is TRBV7-9, the J gene TRBJ1-5, with TRBD1 matching over 9 bases. Looked up from germline, CDR1 is SEHNR and CDR2 is FQNEAQ (reference sequence). This CDR3 spans 12 amino acids. The CDR3 loop reads CASSFGQGPLNF. As DNA, the CDR3 is TGTGCCAGCAGCTTTGGACAGGGGCCCTTGAATTTT.

This rearrangement joins TRBV2 to TRBJ2-2, with D possibly matching TRBD1 (6 bases). Trimming shortened V by 11 bases and J by 4 bases, and 17 bases separated the two germline ends. The germline V gene encodes CDR1 SNHLY and CDR2 FYNNEI. CDR3 length equals 14 residues. The CDR3 sequence is CASRQEAFTGELFF. In DNA form, the CDR3 reads TGTGCCTCCAGACAGGAAGCTTTCACCGGGGAGCTGTTTTTT.

This sequence joins TRBV7-3 and TRBJ1-1, with D perhaps matching TRBD1 (5 bases). Germline V gene data show CDR1 as SGHTA and CDR2 as FQGTGA. CDR3 length equals 14 residues. Trimming took 6 bases from V and 1 from J, leaving 12 bases between them. The chain's CDR3 is CASSPGTQNTEAFF. In DNA, the CDR3 is TGTGCCAGCAGTCCCGGGACTCAGAACACTGAAGCTTTCTTT.

The chain recombines TRBV15 with TRBJ2-7, with D possibly being TRBD2 (5 bases). Germline V lookup: CDR1 LNHNV, CDR2 YYDKDF (reference sequence). Deletions cut 0 bases from V and 5 bases from J, with 11 bases between. The CDR3 sequence is 14 residues long. The DNA for the CDR3 is TGTGCCACCAGCAGAGATAAAGGAGGCCACGAGCAGTACTTC. It translates to CATSRDKGGHEQYF.

This chain joins TRBV6-5 and TRBJ1-2; 8 positions agree with TRBD1. The junction had 6 bases not matched to a gene; V was cut back by 4 bases and J by 5 bases. Germline V gene lookup returns CDR1 MNHEY and CDR2 SVGAGI. There are 14 residues in the CDR3. The CDR3 coding sequence is TGTGCCAGCAGTTTTAGGAACAGGGGGTATGGCTACACCTTC. Encoded protein: CASSFRNRGYGYTF.

Written as DNA, the CDR3 is TGTGCCAGTAGCCCCGGTGTGTCTTCCTACAATGAGCAGTTCTTC. It yields the protein CASSPGVSSYNEQFF. This chain links TRBV19 with TRBJ2-1, with D unresolved. The germline CDR1 and CDR2 sequences are LNHDA and SQIVND (reference sequence). V lost 6 bases and J lost 1, with 13 bases in between. The CDR3 contains 15 residues.

The chain recombines TRBV6-5 with TRBJ1-5; D is ambiguous. Germline CDR1 is MNHEY and CDR2 is SVGAGI. Trimming cost V 5 bases and J 0 bases, with 11 bases left between them. The CDR3 length is 15 residues. CDR3 region: CASSTRISSNQPQHF. The CDR3 bases are TGTGCCAGCAGTACTAGGATCTCTAGCAATCAGCCCCAGCATTTT.

The chain couples TRBV30 to TRBJ1-2; D remains ambiguous. Germline CDR1 GTSNPN, CDR2 SVGIG (reference sequence). V lost 6 bases, J lost 5 bases, and 13 bases lay in between. The CDR3 contains 12 residues. Written as DNA, the CDR3 is TGTGCCTGCCCCGGGGTCGGGTATGGCTACACCTTC. Protein: CACPGVGYGYTF.

The chain recombines TRBV7-9 with TRBJ2-7, with 7 bases that match TRBD1. Germline values: CDR1 SEHNR, CDR2 FQNEAQ (reference sequence). V was clipped by 5 bases and J by 2 bases; unmatched bases: 9. The CDR3 is 15 amino acids. CDR3 bases: TGTGCCAGCAGCCCGTACAGGGGACCAACCTACGAGCAGTACTTC. It codes for CASSPYRGPTYEQYF.

V usage is TRBV2 and J usage is TRBJ2-3; 7 nucleotides line up with TRBD2. The CDR3 contains 15 residues. J gave up 5 bases and V 6 bases, and 11 bases lay outside the gene matches. Germline loops: CDR1 SNHLY, CDR2 FYNNEI. The CDR3 reads CASRSSGARGDTQYF. For the CDR3, the DNA is TGTGCCAGCAGGTCCAGCGGGGCGCGAGGAGATACGCAGTATTTT.